One sample yielded the 16 T cell receptor beta chains listed below, sequenced in a study of OX40 agonist ivuxolimab in advanced cancers. The table came from immunoSEQ multiplex PCR; TCRdb's copy has only in-frame clones and leaves some out. This table holds tens of thousands of clones, approximately 87% found once. This sample comprised CD4+ or CD8+ T cells sorted from blood, obtained in a trial of the OX40 agonist ivuxolimab. The receptors derive from an adult with an advanced solid tumor such as melanoma, head and neck, liver or kidney cancer.

This clone was found a few times. V is TRBV10-3 and J is TRBJ2-5; the D gene is possibly TRBD1 (7 bases). The CDR3 is 14 residues long. The V gene lost 10 bases and the J gene lost 4 bases, with 19 bases spanning the gap. Germline lookup yields CDR1 ENHRY and CDR2 SYGVKD. The CDR3 DNA reads TGTGCCACCTCCCCCAGGGGGACTCGAGAGACCCAGTACTTC. This encodes CATSPRGTRETQYF.

The chain links TRBV5-6 to TRBJ2-4; 7 bases line up with TRBD2. The CDR3 runs 15 residues. The germline CDR1 and CDR2 sequences are SGHDT and YYEEEE. The V gene end was trimmed by 7 bases and the J gene end by 0 bases; junction bases not matched to a gene: 7. The CDR3 DNA reads TGTGCCAGCGAGCGGGGCGGGGGAGCCAAAAACATTCAGTACTTC. Protein sequence: CASERGGGAKNIQYF.

The V gene is TRBV7-8, the J gene TRBJ2-6; D is unresolved. With 5 bases removed from V and 0 bases from J, the gap between germline ends came to 11 bases. The CDR3 loop spans 16 amino acids. Germline V lookup: CDR1 SGHVS, CDR2 FQNEAQ. CDR3 sequence reads: CASSPTWSSGANVLTF. The CDR3 bases are TGTGCCAGCAGCCCCACTTGGAGCTCTGGGGCCAACGTCCTGACTTTC.

The rearrangement joins TRBV30 to TRBJ1-1; D unclear. The CDR3 is 13 residues long. Trimming removed 4 bases from V and 3 bases from J, with 12 bases in between. CDR1 is GTSNPN, CDR2 SVGIG, per germline (reference sequence). DNA for the CDR3: TGTGCCTGGATCCCTCGTTACGACACTGAAGCTTTCTTT. Its protein is CAWIPRYDTEAFF.

This chain links TRBV6-6 with TRBJ2-6, with a tentative D call TRBD2 (6 bases). With 5 bases removed from V and 10 bases from J, the gap between germline ends came to 9 bases. This CDR3 spans 12 amino acids. Germline-derived CDR1 and CDR2 are MNHNY and SVGAGI (reference sequence). The chain's CDR3 is CASSPGDNVLTF. The CDR3, as DNA: TGTGCCAGCAGTCCGGGAGATAACGTCCTGACTTTC.

This clone was counted many times. The chain employs TRBV19 and TRBJ1-2, with D unclear. CDR1 and CDR2 from the germline V gene are LNHDA and SQIVND (reference sequence). Between the trimmed V and J ends, which lost 5 bases and 4 bases, there was a span of 14 bases. This CDR3 contains 14 residues. The CDR3 spells CASSRQPFFYGYTF. CDR3 DNA: TGTGCCAGTAGTCGGCAGCCTTTCTTCTATGGCTACACCTTC.

This clone was detected only a few times. V usage is TRBV18 and J usage is TRBJ1-5; possibly TRBD1 for D (6 bases). The CDR3 has 17 residues. CDR1 and CDR2 from the germline V gene are KGHSH and LQKENI. The germline V and J ends were trimmed by 3 bases and 6 bases, with 21 bases remaining between them. The CDR3 bases are TGTGCCAGCTCACCTTCGCGTCCCAGGGGTCCGGTTCAGCCCCAGCATTTT. Its protein product is CASSPSRPRGPVQPQHF. Together with reference TRBV18 and TRBJ1-5, the CDR3 gives the full variable domain: NAGVMQNPRHLVRRRGQEARLRCSPMKGHSHVYWYRQLPEEGLKFMVYLQKENIIDESGMPKERFSAEFPKEGPSILRIQQVVRGDSAAYFCASSPSRPRGPVQPQHFGDGTRLSIL.

The chain employs TRBV7-9 and TRBJ2-1; 14 bases are shared with TRBD2. The V and J ends lost 5 bases and 0 bases, in that order; junction bases with no gene match: 3. There are 17 residues in the CDR3. Germline assignment: CDR1 SEHNR and CDR2 FQNEAQ (reference sequence). The CDR3 bases are TGTGCCAGCAGCCGGACTAGCGGGAGGCCCTCCTACAATGAGCAGTTCTTC. It yields the protein CASSRTSGRPSYNEQFF.

This chain links TRBV5-6 with TRBJ2-3; the match to TRBD1 covers 7 bases. V lost 4 bases to trimming and J lost 1 base; unmatched junction nucleotides: 6. CDR1 and CDR2 (germline): SGHDT, YYEEEE. CDR3 length: 15 residues. CDR3 residues: CASSPTGYGTDTQYF. DNA for the CDR3: TGTGCCAGCAGCCCGACAGGGTATGGCACAGATACGCAGTATTTT. The whole variable domain, filled in from reference TRBV5-6 and TRBJ2-3, reads DAGVTQSPTHLIKTRGQQVTLRCSPKSGHDTVSWYQQALGQGPQFIFQYYEEEERQRGNFPDRFSGHQFPNYSSELNVNALLLGDSALYLCASSPTGYGTDTQYFGPGTRLTVL.

The V gene is TRBV15, the J gene TRBJ1-4, with no clear D. The germline V and J ends were trimmed by 4 bases and 8 bases, with 11 bases remaining between them. The germline V gene has CDR1 LNHNV and CDR2 YYDKDF (reference sequence). The length of the CDR3 is 13 residues. CDR3 sequence (DNA): TGTGCCACCAGCATACAGACTTACGAAAAACTGTTTTTT. Its protein is CATSIQTYEKLFF.

This chain connects TRBV19 to TRBJ1-2; D ambiguous. Trimming took off 5 bases at V and 2 bases at J, with 9 bases between the two ends. Germline V lookup: CDR1 LNHDA, CDR2 SQIVND (reference sequence). There are 13 residues in the CDR3. The CDR3 DNA follows: TGTGCCAGTAGTCCCGGAGGGAACTATGGCTACACCTTC. This codes for CASSPGGNYGYTF. The variable domain in full, with the rest retrieved from reference TRBV19 and TRBJ1-2, is DGGITQSPKYLFRKEGQNVTLSCEQNLNHDAMYWYRQDPGQGLRLIYYSQIVNDFQKGDIAEGYSVSREKKESFPLTVTSAQKNPTAFYLCASSPGGNYGYTFGSGTRLTVV.

The J gene is TRBJ1-6, the V gene TRBV15; D gene unclear. Trimming pared 0 bases from V and 3 bases from J, leaving 9 bases between. This CDR3 contains 16 residues. From germline, CDR1 is LNHNV and CDR2 YYDKDF (reference sequence). The CDR3 DNA follows: TGTGCCACCAGCAGAGACCGGCCGATCTATAATTCACCCCTCCACTTT. It encodes CATSRDRPIYNSPLHF.

This clone came up once. The V call is TRBV15, the J call TRBJ2-1; 9 positions agree with TRBD2. The V gene end was trimmed by 5 bases and the J gene end by 7 bases; junction bases not matched to a gene: 6. The CDR3 loop spans 14 amino acids. The germline V gene encodes CDR1 LNHNV and CDR2 YYDKDF (reference sequence). The CDR3 DNA reads TGTGCCACCAGCTGGCGACTAGCGGATAATGAGCAGTTCTTC. It translates to CATSWRLADNEQFF.

CDR3 loop: CATSRDRAIGNTIYF. Written as DNA, the CDR3 is TGTGCCACCAGCAGAGATAGGGCCATCGGAAACACCATATATTTT. This chain connects TRBV15 to TRBJ1-3; D not resolved. The ends were cut back, 0 bases at V and 4 bases at J, with 10 bases in the middle. The CDR3 spans 15 residues. CDR1 is LNHNV and CDR2 is YYDKDF in the germline V gene (reference sequence).

V usage is TRBV9 and J usage is TRBJ2-1; the D gene is possibly TRBD2 (6 bases). The CDR3 is made up of 17 amino acids. Germline assignment: CDR1 SGDLS and CDR2 YYNGEE. V was shortened by 3 bases and J by 0 bases, with 16 bases between the two germline ends. The CDR3 loop reads CASSATSHFSSYNEQFF. Here the CDR3 DNA reads TGTGCCAGCAGCGCAACTAGCCACTTCAGCTCCTACAATGAGCAGTTCTTC.

V gene TRBV28 combines with J gene TRBJ1-2; weak D call: TRBD1 (5 bases). The germline gives CDR1 MDHEN, CDR2 SYDVKM. V lost 5 bases and J 4 bases, leaving 14 bases between the germline ends. The CDR3 is made up of 14 amino acids. In DNA form, the CDR3 reads TGTGCCAGCAGTGCCCAGGGTCGTAGCTATGGCTACACCTTC. This sequence encodes CASSAQGRSYGYTF.